This T cell receptor beta chain was captured in a study of PD-1 blockade in classical Hodgkin lymphoma. Of note for this clone: Its target is not known.

Each of the patients experienced relapse following autologous stem cell transplantation, and their brentuximab vedotin exposure differed. The best responses consisted of complete response, partial response or progressive disease. Study-level findings and limits: Baseline TCR diversity was reportedly lower in newly diagnosed patients than in healthy donors. It was reported as lower still in relapsed/refractory patients.

The CDR3 covers 14 residues. CDR1 MNHEY and CDR2 SMNVEV come from the germline V gene (reference sequence). The ends were cut back, 1 base at V and 2 bases at J, with 8 bases in the middle. Produced via immunoSEQ multiplex PCR; TCRdb's table is partial and in-frame only. The data contain about 98,000 clones, roughly 92% of them singletons. The rearrangement joins TRBV27 to TRBJ2-5; the D call may be TRBD1 or TRBD2 (5 bases each). This sequence originates from a human donor with classical Hodgkin lymphoma. Sequenced material: peripheral blood mononuclear cells (PBMCs), taken at baseline. CDR3: CASSLLGEQETQYF. The CDR3 DNA reads TGTGCCAGCAGTTTATTGGGGGAACAAGAGACCCAGTACTTC.